This T cell receptor (beta chain) was observed in a study of blood T cells in healthy people across ages. General study points: Possibly confounding the expanded clonotype changes was the fact that donor CMV status was unknown. Unsorted PBMCs ruled out conclusive naive versus antigen-experienced comparison.

Combining a sample-barcoded 5' primer with a J-beta primer mix, a second PCR ran for about 7 to 11 cycles. MiXCR was run by TCRdb on the 5' RACE reads, yielding one entry per CDR3 protein. Of approximately 600,000 distinct CDR3 sequences in the sample, roughly three fifths were seen once. Germline-derived CDR1 and CDR2 are MNHEY and SVGAGI. This CDR3 has 15 residues. V trimming: 2 bases; J trimming: 13 bases; junction bases outside the gene matches: 10. Of note for this clonotype: Antigen: not known.

The rearrangement joins TRBV6-5 to TRBJ2-4, with TRBD2 identical over 11 bases. The origin of this receptor is a man aged 60-69 years in good health. The specimen sequenced was blood. CDR3 in amino acids: CASSYGSGGDNEQYF. The CDR3 coding sequence is TGTGCCAGCAGTTACGGTAGCGGGGGGGACAATGAGCAGTACTTC.